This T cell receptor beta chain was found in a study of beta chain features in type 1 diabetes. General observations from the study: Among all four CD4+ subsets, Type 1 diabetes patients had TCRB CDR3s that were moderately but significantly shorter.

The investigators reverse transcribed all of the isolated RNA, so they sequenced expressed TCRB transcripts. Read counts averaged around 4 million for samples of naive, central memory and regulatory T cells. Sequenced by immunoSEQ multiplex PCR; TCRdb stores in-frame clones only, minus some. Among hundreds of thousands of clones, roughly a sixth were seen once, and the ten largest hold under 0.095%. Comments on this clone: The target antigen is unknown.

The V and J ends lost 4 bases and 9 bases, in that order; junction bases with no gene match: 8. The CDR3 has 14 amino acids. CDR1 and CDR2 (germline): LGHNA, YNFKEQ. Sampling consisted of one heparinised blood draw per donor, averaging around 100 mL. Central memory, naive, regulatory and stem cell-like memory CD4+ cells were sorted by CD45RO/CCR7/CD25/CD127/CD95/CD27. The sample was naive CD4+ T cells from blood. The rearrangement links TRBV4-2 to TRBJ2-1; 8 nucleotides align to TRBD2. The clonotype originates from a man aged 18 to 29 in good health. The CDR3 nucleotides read TGTGCCAGCAGCCGACCGGGACTAGGAGCTGAGCAGTTCTTC. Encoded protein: CASSRPGLGAEQFF.